One and the same sample provided the 2 T cell receptor beta chains below, sequenced in a study of T cell responses to AZD1222 COVID-19 vaccine. Using immunoSEQ multiplex PCR, the repertoire was profiled, and TCRdb retains in-frame clones only, with some absent. This table holds about 160,000 clones, around 93% found once. The sample here was peripheral blood, taken on day 0 of AZD1222 vaccination. These receptors were obtained from an adult in good health.

This chain links TRBV10-3 with TRBJ2-2; no definite D call. CDR1 and CDR2 from the germline V gene are ENHRY and SYGVKD. This CDR3 region has 12 residues. V was clipped by 3 bases and J by 6 bases, with 5 bases between them. The CDR3 DNA follows: TGTGCCATCAGTGAAGTCCCCGGGGAGCTGTTTTTT. This gives the protein CAISEVPGELFF.

The chain has TRBV6-5 and TRBJ1-2; D gene unclear. This CDR3 contains 12 residues. Trimming removed 6 bases at V and 1 base at J, with 6 bases between. Germline-derived CDR1 and CDR2 are MNHEY and SVGAGI. The CDR3 sequence is CASRSSNYGYTF. The CDR3 DNA reads as TGTGCCAGCAGATCGAGTAACTATGGCTACACCTTC.